A selection of T cell receptor beta chains follows, all from one sample in a study of CD8 T cells in Susac syndrome. TCRdb re-called the immunoSEQ multiplex PCR reads with MiXCR, one entry per CDR3 protein. The data contain some 170,000 distinct CDR3 sequences, 94% of them singletons. The specimen sequenced was CD4+ T cells from PBMCs. The receptors originated from a human donor with multiple sclerosis. CDR3s include the opening cysteine and the closing phenylalanine or tryptophan. The D gene is left open where the match is weak. Not all rows give a size; the values are once, few, many and, for expanded clones, a class.

DNA,CDR3,D,V,J,size
TGTGCCAGCTCACCTGGGGAAAATCAGCCCCAGCATTTT,CASSPGENQPQHF,.,TRBV18,TRBJ1-5,few
TGCAGTGCCCGACAGGGGATTCAGCCCCAGCATTTT,CSARQGIQPQHF,TRBD1,TRBV20-1,TRBJ1-5,.
TGTGCCAGCAGCTTAAGAGTGGATGGGGCCAACGTCCTGACTTTC,CASSLRVDGANVLTF,.,TRBV7-2,TRBJ2-6,once
TGCAGTGCTAGTCGGCGGGGAGCGGACACCATATATTTT,CSASRRGADTIYF,.,TRBV20-1,TRBJ1-3,.
TGTGCTAGTGCCTATACAGGGTCCCCGAATTCTGGAAACACCATATATTTT,CASAYTGSPNSGNTIYF,.,TRBV12-5,TRBJ1-3,.
TGTGCCAGCAGACTACAGCCGAACACTGAAGCTTTCTTT,CASRLQPNTEAFF,.,TRBV7-9,TRBJ1-1,.
TGTGCCAGCAATCCGCAAGGGCGGTCCTACGAGCAGTACTTC,CASNPQGRSYEQYF,.,TRBV25-1,TRBJ2-7,once
TGTGCCACCCGCCGAGGACTAGCGGGAGCCTACGAGCAGTACTTC,CATRRGLAGAYEQYF,TRBD2,TRBV19,TRBJ2-7,.
TGTGCCGGAAGCGTAGGACAGGGGGCGCCGGAGCCCCAGCATTTT,CAGSVGQGAPEPQHF,TRBD1,TRBV2,TRBJ1-5,.
TGTGCCAGCAGCGTAGGAGCTAGCGGGAACTCCTACGAGCAGTACTTC,CASSVGASGNSYEQYF,TRBD2,TRBV9,TRBJ2-7,few
TGTGCCAGCAGCGTTTGGCGAGGGGCAAACCTCTATGGCTACACCTTC,CASSVWRGANLYGYTF,.,TRBV7-9,TRBJ1-2,.
TGTGCCAGCAGTGACAGGGGGAATCAGCCCCAGCATTTT,CASSDRGNQPQHF,.,TRBV6-4,TRBJ1-5,.
TGTGCCAGCAGCCAGACCGGTGCCAAAAACATTCAGTACTTC,CASSQTGAKNIQYF,.,TRBV3-1,TRBJ2-4,.
TGTGCCAGCAGCTTAGTTTGGGGCACCGGGGAGCTGTTTTTT,CASSLVWGTGELFF,.,TRBV7-2,TRBJ2-2,.
TGTGCCAGCAGCTTTGGGCACGGGGTCCCCTACGAGCAGTACTTC,CASSFGHGVPYEQYF,.,TRBV7-3,TRBJ2-7,.
TGTGCCAGCAACCGGGACCCCCAAGAGACCCAGTACTTC,CASNRDPQETQYF,.,TRBV5-4,TRBJ2-5,.
TGTGCCAGCAGCTCGGGGGGAATAATAGCTGAAGCTTTCTTT,CASSSGGIIAEAFF,.,TRBV25-1,TRBJ1-1,.
TGCAGTGCTCTGGGGAGGGGGCACGAGCAGTACTTC,CSALGRGHEQYF,.,TRBV20-1,TRBJ2-7,.
TGCGCCAGCAGCGAAGGACAGGGGGCCGAGACCCAGTACTTC,CASSEGQGAETQYF,TRBD1,TRBV5-1,TRBJ2-5,.
TGTGCCAGCAGCCTCTTAGCGACCAGGGGGCACAATGAGCAGTTCTTC,CASSLLATRGHNEQFF,TRBD1,TRBV5-8,TRBJ2-1,.
TGTGCCTGGAGCGGACAGATACGTTCTGGCTACACCTTC,CAWSGQIRSGYTF,.,TRBV30,TRBJ1-2,.
TGCAGTGCTAGTCTCGAGACAGGGTCTGAAGCTTTCTTT,CSASLETGSEAFF,TRBD1,TRBV20-1,TRBJ1-1,once
TGTGCCAGCAGCCAGCAGGGTACAACTAATGAAAAACTGTTTTTT,CASSQQGTTNEKLFF,.,TRBV7-6,TRBJ1-4,once
TGTGCCAGCAGGGACACCGGGACAGGGGGCGGCGAGCAGTACTTC,CASRDTGTGGGEQYF,TRBD1,TRBV28,TRBJ2-7,once
TGTGCCACCATTAGCGTAAAAAACATTCAGTACTTC,CATISVKNIQYF,.,TRBV6-1,TRBJ2-4,.
TGTGCCTGGAGTTCCCCCACACCCCTCCACTTT,CAWSSPTPLHF,.,TRBV30,TRBJ1-6,.
TGCAGTGCTAGGGGTGGCAAGGTTGGCTATGGCTACACCTTC,CSARGGKVGYGYTF,.,TRBV20-1,TRBJ1-2,.
TGCGCCAGCAACCAACAGGGGACAGATACGCAGTATTTT,CASNQQGTDTQYF,TRBD1,TRBV4-3,TRBJ2-3,.
TGTGCCAGCAGTTTACAGGACACCGGGGAGCTGTTTTTT,CASSLQDTGELFF,.,TRBV28,TRBJ2-2,.
TGTGCCAGCCAGCTAACCACCCATCAAGAGACCCAGTACTTC,CASQLTTHQETQYF,.,TRBV6-5,TRBJ2-5,.
TGTGCCTTCGGACTAGCGGGAGCAGATACGCAGTATTTT,CAFGLAGADTQYF,TRBD2,TRBV30,TRBJ2-3,once
TGCAGTGCTGAATCCTACAGGGGGGCCTTTGGCTACACCTTC,CSAESYRGAFGYTF,TRBD1,TRBV20-1,TRBJ1-2,.
TGCAGTGCTAGAGATCTCACCAGGGGATGGACGCAGAAAAAACTGTTTTTT,CSARDLTRGWTQKKLFF,.,TRBV20-1,TRBJ1-4,.
TGCGCCAGCAGCCAACCCCGGGACACGACCAAAAACATTCAGTACTTC,CASSQPRDTTKNIQYF,.,TRBV4-1,TRBJ2-4,.
TGCAGTGCCCCGAGATCGGCGGGGTCAATGGGCTACACCTTC,CSAPRSAGSMGYTF,.,TRBV20-1,TRBJ1-2,once
TGTGCCAGCAGTGACCGCCACGGCCGTACTGAAGCTTTCTTT,CASSDRHGRTEAFF,.,TRBV28,TRBJ1-1,.
TGTGCCAGCAGCTTGGAGGGGGCTTGGAACTATGGCTACACCTTC,CASSLEGAWNYGYTF,TRBD1,TRBV5-6,TRBJ1-2,.
TGTGCCAGCAGTTCTTTAGGGGCCGCCTCGAGGAACACTGAAGCTTTCTTT,CASSSLGAASRNTEAFF,.,TRBV28,TRBJ1-1,.
TGTGCCAGCTCACCGCAGCCGATCTCTGGGGCCAACGTCCTGATTTTC,CASSPQPISGANVLIF,.,TRBV18,TRBJ2-6,.
TGTGCCAGCAGCACCAGAGCTAGTTCCGGCTACAATGAGCAGTTCTTC,CASSTRASSGYNEQFF,.,TRBV9,TRBJ2-1,once
TGTGCCAGCATAAATGCCGGGAGAGACAATGAGCAGTTCTTC,CASINAGRDNEQFF,.,TRBV27,TRBJ2-1,.
TGTGCCAGCAGTTTAGGGCAGCTCACCGGGGAGCTGTTTTTT,CASSLGQLTGELFF,.,TRBV28,TRBJ2-2,.
TGTGCCTGGAGTAAGGGGGTAGGGGGGTCAGAGACCCAGTACTTC,CAWSKGVGGSETQYF,.,TRBV30,TRBJ2-5,.
TGTGCCAGCAGCCGATATATCTACGGCTACACCTTC,CASSRYIYGYTF,.,TRBV6-6,TRBJ1-2,.
TGTGCCAGCAGTCCCGGGACCGCGGCATCAGGTGGCATTCAGTACTTC,CASSPGTAASGGIQYF,.,TRBV6-6,TRBJ2-4,.
TGTGCCAGCAGCCCGCGACGGTCCCAAGAGACCCAGTACTTC,CASSPRRSQETQYF,.,TRBV7-8,TRBJ2-5,.
TGCAGCGTTTCTGACGGGAGAGAGACCCAGTACTTC,CSVSDGRETQYF,.,TRBV29-1,TRBJ2-5,.
TGTGCTAGTGGTGCGACAGGGGGGCCTGGCTACACCTTC,CASGATGGPGYTF,TRBD1,TRBV12-5,TRBJ1-2,.